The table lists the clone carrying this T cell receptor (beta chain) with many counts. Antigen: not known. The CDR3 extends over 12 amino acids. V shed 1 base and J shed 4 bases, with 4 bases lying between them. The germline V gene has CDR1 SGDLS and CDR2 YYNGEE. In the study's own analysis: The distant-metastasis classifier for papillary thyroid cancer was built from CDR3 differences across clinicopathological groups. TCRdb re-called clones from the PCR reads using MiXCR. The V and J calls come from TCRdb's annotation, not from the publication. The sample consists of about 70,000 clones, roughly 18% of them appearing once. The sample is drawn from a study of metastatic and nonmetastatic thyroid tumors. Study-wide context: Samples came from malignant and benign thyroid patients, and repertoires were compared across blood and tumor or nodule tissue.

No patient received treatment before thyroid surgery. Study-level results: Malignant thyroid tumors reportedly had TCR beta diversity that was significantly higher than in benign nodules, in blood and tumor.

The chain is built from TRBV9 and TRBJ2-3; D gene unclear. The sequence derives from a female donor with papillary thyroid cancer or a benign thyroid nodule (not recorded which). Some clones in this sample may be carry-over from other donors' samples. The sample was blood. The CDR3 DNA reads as TGTGCCAGCAGCGTATCAGCAGATACGCAGTATTTT. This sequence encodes CASSVSADTQYF. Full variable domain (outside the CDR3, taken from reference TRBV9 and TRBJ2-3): DSGVTQTPKHLITATGQRVTLRCSPRSGDLSVYWYQQSLDQGLQFLIQYYNGEERAKGNILERFSAQQFPDLHSELNLSSLELGDSALYFCASSVSADTQYFGPGTRLTVL.